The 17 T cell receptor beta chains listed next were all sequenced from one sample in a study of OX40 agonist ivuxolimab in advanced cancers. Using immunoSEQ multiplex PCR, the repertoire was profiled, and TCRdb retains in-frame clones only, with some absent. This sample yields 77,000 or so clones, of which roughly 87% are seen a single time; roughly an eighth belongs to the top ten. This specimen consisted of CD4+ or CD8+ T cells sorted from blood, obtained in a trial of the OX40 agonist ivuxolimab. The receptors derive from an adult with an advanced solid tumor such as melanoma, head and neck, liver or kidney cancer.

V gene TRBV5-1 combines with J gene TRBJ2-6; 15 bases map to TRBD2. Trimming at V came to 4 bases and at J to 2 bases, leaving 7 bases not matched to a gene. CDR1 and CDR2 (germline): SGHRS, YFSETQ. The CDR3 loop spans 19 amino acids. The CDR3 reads CASSAEGTSGRTGANVLTF. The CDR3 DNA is TGCGCCAGCAGCGCGGAGGGGACTAGCGGGAGGACTGGGGCCAACGTCCTGACTTTC.

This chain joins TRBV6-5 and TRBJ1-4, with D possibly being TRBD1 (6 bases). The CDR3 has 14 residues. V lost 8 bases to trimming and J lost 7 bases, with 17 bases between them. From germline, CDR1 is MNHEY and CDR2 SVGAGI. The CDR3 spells CASAERGGIEKLFF. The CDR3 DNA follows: TGTGCCAGCGCCGAAAGGGGGGGTATTGAAAAACTGTTTTTT.

The CDR3 sequence: CASRSLGSGNTIYF. As DNA, the CDR3 is TGTGCCAGCAGATCCCTGGGCTCTGGAAACACCATATATTTT. The rearrangement joins TRBV28 to TRBJ1-3; D is uncertain. V lost 6 bases and J 0 bases, leaving 9 bases between the germline ends. The V gene's germline CDR1 is MDHEN and CDR2 SYDVKM. The CDR3 loop spans 14 amino acids.

The CDR3 protein is CASSFQGSPEGEQFF. CDR3 bases: TGTGCCAGCAGTTTCCAGGGGTCACCTGAGGGGGAGCAGTTCTTC. V usage is TRBV6-5 and J usage is TRBJ2-1, with D maybe TRBD1 (6 bases). Per germline, CDR1 MNHEY and CDR2 SVGAGI. The CDR3 has 15 residues. Trimming took off 4 bases at V and 10 bases at J, with 20 bases between the two ends.

The DNA for the CDR3 is TGTGCCACCCGGCCAGGGGCAACTAATGAAAAACTGTTTTTT. Translation: CATRPGATNEKLFF. V is TRBV19 and J is TRBJ1-4; D is perhaps TRBD1 (6 bases). The CDR3 has 14 residues. Trimming stripped 10 bases from V and 0 bases from J, with 12 bases between. CDR1 and CDR2 (germline): LNHDA, SQIVND (reference sequence).

The CDR3 nucleotides read TGTGCCAGCACGTACAGGGGGCGACGGAATCAGCCCCAGCATTTT. This encodes CASTYRGRRNQPQHF. The chain has TRBV28 and TRBJ1-5; TRBD1 matches at 9 bases. Trimming removed 7 bases from V and 4 bases from J; junction bases left unmatched: 8. The CDR3 length is 15 residues. CDR1 is MDHEN, CDR2 SYDVKM, per germline.

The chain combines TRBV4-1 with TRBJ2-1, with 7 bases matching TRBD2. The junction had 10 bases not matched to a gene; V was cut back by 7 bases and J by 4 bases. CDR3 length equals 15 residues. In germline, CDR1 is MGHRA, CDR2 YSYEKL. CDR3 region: CASTLGGSRYNEQFF. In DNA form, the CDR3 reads TGCGCCAGCACCCTTGGCGGGAGTCGATACAATGAGCAGTTCTTC.

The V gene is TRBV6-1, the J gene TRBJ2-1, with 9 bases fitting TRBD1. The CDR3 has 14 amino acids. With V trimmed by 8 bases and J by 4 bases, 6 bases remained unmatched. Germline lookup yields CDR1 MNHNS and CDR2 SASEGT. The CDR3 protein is CASADRGYYNEQFF. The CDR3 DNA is TGTGCCAGCGCAGACAGGGGGTATTACAATGAGCAGTTCTTC.

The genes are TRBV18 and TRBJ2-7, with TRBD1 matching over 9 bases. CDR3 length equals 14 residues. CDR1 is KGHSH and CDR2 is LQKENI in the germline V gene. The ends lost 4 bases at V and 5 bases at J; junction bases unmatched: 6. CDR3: CASSLHRTGDEQYF. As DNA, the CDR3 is TGTGCCAGCTCACTACACCGGACAGGGGACGAGCAGTACTTC.

CDR3 coding DNA: TGTGCCAGCAGCCCTACCCTTAATGAAAAACTGTTTTTT. It translates to CASSPTLNEKLFF. V usage is TRBV5-5 and J usage is TRBJ1-4; D remains ambiguous. Trimming cost V 4 bases and J 4 bases, with 8 bases left between them. The germline V gene has CDR1 SGHKS and CDR2 YYEKEE (reference sequence). There are 13 residues in the CDR3.

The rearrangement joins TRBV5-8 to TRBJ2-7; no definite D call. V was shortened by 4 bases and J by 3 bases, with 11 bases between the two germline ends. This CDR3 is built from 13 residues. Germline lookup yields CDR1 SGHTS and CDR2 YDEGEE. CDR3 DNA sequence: TGTGCCAGCAGCCTGTTTAGAGTCTACGAGCAGTACTTC. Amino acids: CASSLFRVYEQYF.

The CDR3 region is CASRRGGAKNIQYF. The CDR3 DNA sequence: TGTGCCAGCCGGCGGGGGGGAGCCAAAAACATTCAGTACTTC. This chain links TRBV14 with TRBJ2-4, with TRBD2 matching over 9 bases. CDR1 is SGHDN, CDR2 FVKESK, per germline. CDR3 size: 14 residues. With 8 bases clipped from V and 0 bases from J, the junction kept 2 bases outside the gene matches.

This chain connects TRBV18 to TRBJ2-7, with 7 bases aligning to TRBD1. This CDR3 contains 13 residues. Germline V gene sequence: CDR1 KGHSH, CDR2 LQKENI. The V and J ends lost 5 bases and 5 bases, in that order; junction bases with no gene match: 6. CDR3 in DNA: TGTGCCAGCTCAAAGGGGGCCCTCAACGAGCAGTACTTC. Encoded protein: CASSKGALNEQYF.

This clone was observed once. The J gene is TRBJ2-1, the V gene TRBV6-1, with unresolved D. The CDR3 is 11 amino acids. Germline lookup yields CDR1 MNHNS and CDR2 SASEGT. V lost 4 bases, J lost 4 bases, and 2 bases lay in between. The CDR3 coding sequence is TGTGCCAGCAGTGTTTACAATGAGCAGTTCTTC. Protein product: CASSVYNEQFF.

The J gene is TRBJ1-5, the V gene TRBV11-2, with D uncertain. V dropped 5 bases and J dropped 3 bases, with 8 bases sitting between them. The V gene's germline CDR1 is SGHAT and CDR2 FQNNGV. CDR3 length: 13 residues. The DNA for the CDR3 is TGTGCCAGCAGCCCGGAACCCAATCAGCCCCAGCATTTT. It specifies CASSPEPNQPQHF.

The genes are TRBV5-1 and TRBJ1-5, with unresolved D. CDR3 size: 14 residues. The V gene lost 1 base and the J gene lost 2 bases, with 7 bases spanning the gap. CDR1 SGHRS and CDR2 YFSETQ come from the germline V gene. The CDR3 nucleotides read TGCGCCAGCAGCTTGAACCCGGGCAATCAGCCCCAGCATTTT. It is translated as CASSLNPGNQPQHF.

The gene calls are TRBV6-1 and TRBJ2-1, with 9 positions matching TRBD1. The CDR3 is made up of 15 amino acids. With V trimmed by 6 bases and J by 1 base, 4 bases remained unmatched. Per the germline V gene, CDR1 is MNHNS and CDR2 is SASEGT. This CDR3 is CASRPGQGSYNEQFF. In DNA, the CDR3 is TGTGCCAGCAGACCCGGACAGGGGTCCTACAATGAGCAGTTCTTC.